This T cell receptor (beta chain) was sequenced during a study of cytomegalovirus exposure and HLA in healthy donors. Overall study findings and caveats: TCR beta V- and J-gene trimming, according to a later analysis, was linked to a missense DCLRE1C variant.

About this clone itself: The antigen is undetermined.

The PCR employed 60 Vbeta primers together with 13 Jbeta primers. Profiled with immunoSEQ multiplex PCR; TCRdb holds only in-frame clones, not every one. The table shows tens of thousands of clones, with approximately 80% occurring only once. Between the trimmed V and J ends, which lost 4 bases and 4 bases, there was a span of 14 bases. Germline V lookup: CDR1 SGHKS, CDR2 YYEKEE (reference sequence). CDR3 size: 14 residues. Input material: PBMCs. The chain couples TRBV5-5 to TRBJ1-1; D is perhaps TRBD1 (5 bases). The TCR sequence derives from a woman aged 25 to 45 in good health and CMV-seronegative. The CDR3 DNA is TGTGCCAGCAGCCTGGGGTTGGGGGGCACTGAAGCTTTCTTT. Protein product: CASSLGLGGTEAFF.